A single sample is the source of the 10 T cell receptor beta chains below, sequenced in a study of T cells in localized non-small cell lung cancer (TCRdb year 2020). The receptor library was made with the immunoSEQ multiplex PCR assay. The clones in this table, taken by TCRdb from immuneACCESS, are in-frame only. Not every clone is retained; where verified, under half of the shortfall comes from an unresolved V gene, and the cause of the rest is unknown. The sample yields fewer than 75,000 clones; less than 85% were counted once. 1% to 1.5% of the sample belongs to the ten largest clones. This specimen consisted of peripheral blood, obtained before any cancer treatment. These receptors were collected from a female donor over 55 with stage I lung adenocarcinoma.

V gene TRBV7-8 combines with J gene TRBJ1-5, with TRBD1 identical over 8 bases. Germline CDR1 reads SGHVS; CDR2 reads FQNEAQ. Trimming took 5 bases from V and 5 from J; bases not matched to a gene: 5. The CDR3 runs to 14 residues. Here the CDR3 reads CASSPRTGYQPQHF. The CDR3 DNA sequence: TGTGCCAGCAGCCCTCGGACAGGGTATCAGCCCCAGCATTTT.

In this sample, this clone turned up a few times. The chain recombines TRBV4-3 with TRBJ2-7; tentative D call: TRBD2 (5 bases). The CDR3 is 14 residues long. Looked up from germline, CDR1 is LGHNA and CDR2 is YSLEER. V lost 5 bases and J lost 4, with 15 bases in between. This chain's CDR3 is CASSTRTGDYEQYF. CDR3 nucleotide sequence: TGCGCCAGCAGCACCCGGACCGGGGATTACGAGCAGTACTTC.

The chain recombines TRBV5-5 with TRBJ1-4; D gene uncertain. The germline V gene encodes CDR1 SGHKS and CDR2 YYEKEE (reference sequence). This CDR3 has 14 amino acids. V dropped 2 bases and J dropped 4 bases, with 9 bases sitting between them. This CDR3 is CASSLRNNNEKLFF. In DNA form, the CDR3 reads TGTGCCAGCAGCTTAAGGAACAATAATGAAAAACTGTTTTTT.

The chain recombines TRBV27 with TRBJ2-7; D uncertain. Germline assignment: CDR1 MNHEY and CDR2 SMNVEV (reference sequence). V shed 5 bases and J shed 3 bases, with 14 bases lying between them. The CDR3 is made up of 14 amino acids. This CDR3 is CASSGVDGVYEQYF. The DNA for the CDR3 is TGTGCCAGCAGTGGGGTAGATGGGGTCTACGAGCAGTACTTC.

The rearrangement uses TRBV5-4 and TRBJ2-1, with D perhaps TRBD1 or TRBD2 (5 bases each). The CDR3 length is 15 residues. V lost 1 base to trimming and J lost 4 bases, with 12 bases between them. Looked up from germline, CDR1 is SGHNT and CDR2 is YYREEE (reference sequence). The CDR3 reads CASSLSGGRYNEQFF. In DNA form, the CDR3 reads TGTGCCAGCAGCTTGTCTGGGGGTCGGTACAATGAGCAGTTCTTC.

This rearrangement joins TRBV6-6 to TRBJ1-1; the match to TRBD1 covers 8 bases. The CDR3 has 15 residues. The junction had 8 bases not matched to a gene; V was cut back by 4 bases and J by 4 bases. Germline loops: CDR1 MNHNY, CDR2 SVGAGI (reference sequence). In nucleotides, the CDR3 is TGTGCCAGCAGTTCGCAGGGGGCGATAGTCACTGAAGCTTTCTTT. Encoded protein: CASSSQGAIVTEAFF.

The chain recombines TRBV7-8 with TRBJ2-1, with 11 nucleotides matching TRBD2. Per the germline V gene, CDR1 is SGHVS and CDR2 is FQNEAQ. The V and J ends lost 6 bases and 5 bases, in that order; junction bases with no gene match: 6. The CDR3 sequence is 15 residues long. The CDR3 nucleotides are TGTGCCAGCAGACCCCTAGCGGGAGGAAACAATGAGCAGTTCTTC. Translated: CASRPLAGGNNEQFF.

The chain links TRBV14 to TRBJ2-1, with 9 bases aligning to TRBD2. Germline loops: CDR1 SGHDN, CDR2 FVKESK. The CDR3 has 18 residues. The J segment lost 0 bases and the V segment lost 2 bases, leaving 8 bases of the junction unmatched. CDR3 loop: CASSQITSGWSSYNEQFF. CDR3 DNA: TGTGCCAGCAGCCAAATCACTAGCGGGTGGAGCTCCTACAATGAGCAGTTCTTC.

The rearrangement joins TRBV4-2 to TRBJ1-1; 7 bases are shared with TRBD1. This CDR3 spans 15 amino acids. With V trimmed by 7 bases and J by 2 bases, 10 bases remained unmatched. Germline V gene lookup returns CDR1 LGHNA and CDR2 YNFKEQ. The CDR3 sequence: CASNLMNRGNTEAFF. The CDR3 region has the DNA TGTGCCAGCAACCTTATGAACAGGGGAAACACTGAAGCTTTCTTT.

The table lists this clone with a few counts. The chain carries TRBV5-1 and TRBJ2-7, with unresolved D. The CDR3 is 12 amino acids. Trimming stripped 1 base from V and 3 bases from J, with 5 bases between. Looked up from germline, CDR1 is SGHRS and CDR2 is YFSETQ. DNA for the CDR3: TGCGCCAGCAGCTTGAACAACTACGAGCAGTACTTC. Translating it yields CASSLNNYEQYF.